Each of the 16 T cell receptor beta chains below was sequenced from the same sample in a study of human T cells and chemical hapten exposure. TCRdb ran MiXCR on the 5' RACE reads and lists one entry per CDR3 protein. The sample records 150,000 or so distinct CDR3 sequences, about 4% being singletons. Unfractionated whole blood was the source from which total RNA was extracted. Every receptor here comes from a female donor in good health.

In this sample, this clonotype turned up many times. This sequence joins TRBV7-2 and TRBJ2-6, with a weak D call TRBD1 (6 bases). The CDR3 loop spans 15 amino acids. Germline-derived CDR1 and CDR2 are SGHTA and FQGNSA. V dropped 1 base and J dropped 3 bases, with 7 bases sitting between them. CDR3 region: CASSLGGLGANVLTF. CDR3 nucleotide sequence: TGTGCCAGCAGCTTAGGGGGGCTTGGGGCCAACGTCCTGACTTTC.

The table lists this clonotype with many counts. The J gene is TRBJ1-6, the V gene TRBV28; 8 bases fit TRBD1. Per the germline V gene, CDR1 is MDHEN and CDR2 is SYDVKM. J was trimmed by 6 bases and V by 1 base; bases with no gene match: 5. This CDR3 spans 16 amino acids. The CDR3 loop is CASSLFGRGPNSPLHF. The CDR3 bases are TGTGCCAGCAGTTTATTTGGCAGGGGGCCTAATTCACCCCTCCACTTT.

This clonotype was seen only a few times. The chain joins TRBV13 to TRBJ1-5; no clear D gene. CDR3 size: 15 residues. Trimming shortened V by 2 bases and J by 0 bases, and 8 bases separated the two germline ends. Germline CDR1 reads PRHDT; CDR2 reads FYEKMQ (reference sequence). CDR3 loop: CASSLHGCSNQPQHF. DNA for the CDR3: TGTGCCAGCAGCTTACACGGGTGTAGCAATCAGCCCCAGCATTTT.

This clonotype has more than one count but fewer than ten. The chain links TRBV6-5 to TRBJ2-7; 7 positions agree with TRBD2. The CDR3 has 14 amino acids. Germline loops: CDR1 MNHEY, CDR2 SVGAGI. The V segment lost 0 bases and the J segment 2 bases; nucleotides outside the gene matches: 1. The CDR3 sequence: CASSYSRGTYEQYF. In DNA, the CDR3 is TGTGCCAGCAGTTACTCGCGGGGGACCTACGAGCAGTACTTC.

This clonotype was observed a few times. This chain joins TRBV7-2 and TRBJ2-7; 9 bases are shared with TRBD1. The CDR3 is 14 residues long. J gave up 7 bases and V 4 bases, and 8 bases lay outside the gene matches. Germline loops: CDR1 SGHTA, CDR2 FQGNSA. This chain's CDR3 is CASSSDRGWGEQYF. In nucleotides, the CDR3 is TGTGCCAGCAGCTCGGACAGGGGATGGGGGGAGCAGTACTTC.

This clonotype came up many times. The gene calls are TRBV6-5 and TRBJ2-3; D is unclear. This CDR3 is 11 amino acids long. Trimming stripped 6 bases from V and 6 bases from J, with 7 bases between. Per germline, CDR1 MNHEY and CDR2 SVGAGI. CDR3 sequence (DNA): TGTGCCAGCAGGGATGGGGATACGCAGTATTTT. As protein: CASRDGDTQYF.

This clonotype was recorded many times. The chain uses TRBV7-3 and TRBJ2-6; 8 nucleotides match TRBD2. Germline CDR1 reads SGHTA; CDR2 reads FQGTGA. CDR3 length equals 16 residues. The V and J ends lost 6 bases and 1 base, in that order; junction bases with no gene match: 5. DNA for the CDR3: TGTGCCAGCAGTGGACGCGGGGGGTCTGGGGCCAACGTCCTGACTTTC. Translating it yields CASSGRGGSGANVLTF.

This clonotype was observed many times. V gene TRBV7-9 combines with J gene TRBJ2-3; TRBD2 might be the D (6 bases). The CDR3 has 16 residues. V was clipped by 6 bases and J by 4 bases, with 20 bases between them. Germline CDR1 and CDR2: SEHNR and FQNEAQ (reference sequence). The CDR3 region is CASRRAGGSNSDTQYF. CDR3 DNA: TGTGCCAGCAGAAGGGCCGGGGGATCGAATTCAGATACGCAGTATTTT.

This clonotype was seen ten or more times. The gene calls are TRBV3-1 and TRBJ1-2; no firm D call. With 0 bases removed from V and 4 bases from J, the gap between germline ends came to 3 bases. In germline, CDR1 is LGHDT, CDR2 YNNKEL (reference sequence). The CDR3 runs to 12 residues. CDR3 in amino acids: CASSQEGYGYTF. The CDR3 DNA sequence: TGTGCCAGCAGCCAAGAAGGCTATGGCTACACCTTC.

This sequence joins TRBV13 and TRBJ1-1; D is ambiguous. The CDR3 totals 14 residues. CDR1 PRHDT and CDR2 FYEKMQ come from the germline V gene (reference sequence). Trimming removed 0 bases from V and 10 bases from J, with 15 bases in between. The CDR3 region has the DNA TGTGCCAGCAGCTTAGGCCGTCGGGGAACGGGAGCTTTCTTT. The encoded protein is CASSLGRRGTGAFF. Full variable domain (missing parts from reference TRBV13 and TRBJ1-1): AAGVIQSPRHLIKEKRETATLKCYPIPRHDTVYWYQQGPGQDPQFLISFYEKMQSDKGSIPDRFSAQQFSDYHSELNMSSLELGDSALYFCASSLGRRGTGAFFGQGTRLTVV.

Many counts were recorded for this clonotype. The chain employs TRBV20-1 and TRBJ1-4; tentative D call: TRBD1 (6 bases). This CDR3 has 16 amino acids. The V and J ends lost 1 base and 3 bases respectively, with 15 bases between them. Looked up from germline, CDR1 is DFQATT and CDR2 is SNEGSKA (reference sequence). The CDR3 sequence is CSARAGGGAANEKLFF. CDR3 nucleotides: TGCAGTGCTAGAGCTGGGGGGGGCGCGGCTAATGAAAAACTGTTTTTT.

In its sample, this clonotype was seen many times. This chain connects TRBV6-4 to TRBJ2-3, with TRBD2 matching 10 bases. The CDR3 covers 18 residues. Germline V gene data show CDR1 as MRHNA and CDR2 as SNTAGT. Trimming cost V 3 bases and J 3 bases; bases outside gene matches: 12. Here the CDR3 DNA reads TGTGCCAGCAGTGAGCTAGCGGGGGAGGGGGTTTTAACAGATACGCAGTATTTT. Translated: CASSELAGEGVLTDTQYF.

This clonotype occurred many times. The chain is built from TRBV7-9 and TRBJ2-3, with a tentative D call TRBD2 (6 bases). The CDR3 covers 17 residues. Trimming shortened V by 5 bases and J by 3 bases, and 21 bases separated the two germline ends. Germline V gene sequence: CDR1 SEHNR, CDR2 FQNEAQ (reference sequence). In DNA form, the CDR3 reads TGTGCCAGCAGCCCCGCGGGGCTAGCGAGGAGAACAGATACGCAGTATTTT. Encoded protein: CASSPAGLARRTDTQYF. Supplemented by reference TRBV7-9 and TRBJ2-3, the full variable domain reads DTGVSQNPRHKITKRGQNVTFRCDPISEHNRLYWYRQTLGQGPEFLTYFQNEAQLEKSRLLSDRFSAERPKGSFSTLEIQRTEQGDSAMYLCASSPAGLARRTDTQYFGPGTRLTVL.

This clonotype was detected only a few times. The V gene is TRBV24-1, the J gene TRBJ1-6; the match to TRBD1 covers 11 bases. Germline-derived CDR1 and CDR2 are KGHDR and SFDVKD. This CDR3 has 16 amino acids. The V gene end was trimmed by 7 bases and the J gene end by 10 bases; junction bases not matched to a gene: 11. CDR3 DNA sequence: TGTGCCACCAGCAGGCCCTCGGGACAGGGGGAGTCACCCCTCCACTTT. It is translated as CATSRPSGQGESPLHF.

This clonotype came up many times. The V gene is TRBV7-6, the J gene TRBJ2-1; 9 nucleotides align to TRBD2. The CDR3 totals 14 residues. V shed 2 bases, J shed 10 bases, and the junction held 6 bases outside the gene matches. Germline assignment: CDR1 SGHVS and CDR2 FNYEAQ. The CDR3 region is CASSLRRGGGEQFF. The CDR3 DNA follows: TGTGCCAGCAGCTTAAGGCGGGGGGGCGGCGAGCAGTTCTTC.

As to this clonotype: One junction end disagrees with the germline gene, perhaps due to a read error. The chain recombines TRBV5-1 with TRBJ1-5; 12 nucleotides line up with TRBD1. Germline loops: CDR1 SGHRS, CDR2 YFSETQ. The CDR3 extends over 18 amino acids. CDR3 amino acids: CACSSKGTGGYSNQPQHF. CDR3 coding DNA: TGCGCCTGCAGCTCGAAGGGGACAGGGGGCTACAGCAATCAGCCCCAGCATTTT.